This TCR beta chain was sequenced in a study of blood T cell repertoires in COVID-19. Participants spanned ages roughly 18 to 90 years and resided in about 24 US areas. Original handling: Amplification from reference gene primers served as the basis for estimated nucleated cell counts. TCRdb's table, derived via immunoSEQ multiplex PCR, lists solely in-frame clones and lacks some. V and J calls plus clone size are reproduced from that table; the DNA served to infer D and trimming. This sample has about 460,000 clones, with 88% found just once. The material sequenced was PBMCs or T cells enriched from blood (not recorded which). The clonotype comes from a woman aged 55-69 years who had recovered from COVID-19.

The CDR3 DNA follows: TGTGCCAGCAGTGAGGGGAGCAACTATGGCTACACCTTC. It codes for CASSEGSNYGYTF. The chain employs TRBV2 and TRBJ1-2; D uncertain. Trimming left V 3 bases short and J 2 bases short, with 7 bases between. The CDR3 runs to 13 residues. Germline CDR1 SNHLY, CDR2 FYNNEI.